This TCR beta chain was captured by sequencing in a study of blood T cells in healthy people across ages. Findings and limits, study-wide: Across samples, TCR beta diversity tracked strongly with naive T cell percentage. Because donor CMV status was unknown, expanded clonotype changes were possibly confounded.

CDR3 length: 14 amino acids. CDR1 MNHEY and CDR2 SVGAGI come from the germline V gene. In its sample, this clonotype was seen a few times. Its antigen is unidentified. Then a second PCR, running about 7 to 11 cycles, was carried out with a sample-barcoded 5' primer and a J-beta primer mix. Every sample returned 2.5 million or more CDR3-containing paired-end reads. TCRdb processed the 5' RACE reads anew with MiXCR; each CDR3 protein has one entry. The data show about 400,000 distinct CDR3 sequences, 45% to 65% seen once. The chain uses TRBV6-5 and TRBJ2-7; D gene unclear. The end of the DNA fits TRBJ2-5 better, so the J call may be wrong. The sequencing sample was made of blood. The receptor comes from a man aged 60 to 75 in good health. The CDR3 loop reads CASSYRTSFETQYF. The CDR3 nucleotides are TGTGCCAGCAGTTACCGAACATCCTTTGAGACCCAGTACTTC.